One and the same sample provided the 24 T cell receptor beta chains below, sequenced in a study of blood T cell repertoires in COVID-19. Profiling relied on immunoSEQ multiplex PCR, and the TCRdb table lists in-frame clones only, not all of them. The sample includes 330,000 or so clones, roughly nine tenths of them seen just once. The sample consisted of peripheral blood. These receptor sequences come from a woman aged 55-75 years with COVID-19, enrolled during active disease.

This chain uses TRBV28 with TRBJ1-6; 7 nucleotides align to TRBD1. V shed 6 bases, J shed 0 bases, and the junction held 2 bases outside the gene matches. Germline CDR1 is MDHEN and CDR2 is SYDVKM. The CDR3 is 15 residues long. CDR3 residues: CASRRQGSYNSPLHF. The CDR3 bases are TGTGCCAGCAGGCGACAGGGCTCCTATAATTCACCCCTCCACTTT.

The chain uses TRBV28 and TRBJ1-6; D is ambiguous. The ends were cut back, 3 bases at V and 8 bases at J, with 11 bases in the middle. The CDR3 has 14 amino acids. Looked up from germline, CDR1 is MDHEN and CDR2 is SYDVKM. The DNA of the CDR3 is TGTGCCAGCAGTTTTAGAGGGTTTTATTCACCCCTCCACTTT. Residues: CASSFRGFYSPLHF.

The V and J genes are TRBV23-1 and TRBJ1-1, with D perhaps TRBD1 (5 bases). TRBV23-1 is reported as an ORF; its role is uncertain. The length of the CDR3 is 17 residues. The V end was cut by 2 bases, the J end by 2 bases, with 18 bases between. CDR3 sequence: CASSQTRGRRANTEAFF. CDR3 bases: TGCGCCAGCAGTCAAACACGGGGGAGGCGGGCTAACACTGAAGCTTTCTTT.

The chain links TRBV11-2 to TRBJ1-1, with 8 bases identical to TRBD1. V was clipped by 4 bases and J by 7 bases; unmatched bases: 5. The germline gives CDR1 SGHAT, CDR2 FQNNGV. The CDR3 consists of 13 residues. CDR3 nucleotides: TGTGCCAGCAGCTCCGGACAGGGTAATGAAGCTTTCTTT. Encoded protein: CASSSGQGNEAFF.

This rearrangement joins TRBV18 to TRBJ1-1; D is possibly TRBD1 (6 bases). Germline V gives CDR1 KGHSH, CDR2 LQKENI. V lost 7 bases, J lost 0 bases, and 18 bases lay in between. The CDR3 totals 16 residues. In DNA form, the CDR3 reads TGTGCCAGCTTCCGAGTTGGGGGGGCGATGAACACTGAAGCTTTCTTT. Protein product: CASFRVGGAMNTEAFF.

This chain connects TRBV10-3 to TRBJ1-5, with 8 nucleotides matching TRBD1. The CDR3 spans 15 residues. The ends lost 1 base at V and 4 bases at J; junction bases unmatched: 3. The germline V gene encodes CDR1 ENHRY and CDR2 SYGVKD. Written as DNA, the CDR3 is TGTGCCATCAGTGAGTGGACAGGGAATAATCAGCCCCAGCATTTT. This encodes CAISEWTGNNQPQHF.

This sequence joins TRBV5-4 and TRBJ1-6; 7 bases map to TRBD1. This CDR3 region has 13 residues. Germline assignment: CDR1 SGHNT and CDR2 YYREEE (reference sequence). Unmatched junction bases numbered 7, after V lost 0 bases and J lost 16 bases. The CDR3 loop reads CASSLVRDSKLHF. Here the CDR3 DNA reads TGTGCCAGCAGCTTGGTCCGGGACAGTAAACTCCACTTT.

This chain uses TRBV5-6 with TRBJ1-1; D may be TRBD1 (6 bases). The germline gives CDR1 SGHDT, CDR2 YYEEEE. V lost 2 bases and J 0 bases, leaving 14 bases between the germline ends. CDR3 length equals 16 residues. The CDR3 DNA is TGTGCCAGCAGCTTAGTGGGGACACTCATGAACACTGAAGCTTTCTTT. This sequence encodes CASSLVGTLMNTEAFF.

This chain joins TRBV29-1 and TRBJ2-5; D uncertain. This CDR3 is built from 13 residues. V was clipped by 5 bases and J by 1 base, with 11 bases between them. Germline loops: CDR1 SQVTM, CDR2 ANQGSEA. For the CDR3, the DNA is TGCAGCGTTAGGAAACAGATCCAAGAGACCCAGTACTTC. It translates to CSVRKQIQETQYF.

The genes are TRBV6-6 and TRBJ1-2; TRBD1 agrees at 12 bases. The V gene's germline CDR1 is MNHNY and CDR2 SVGAGI (reference sequence). The V gene end was trimmed by 6 bases and the J gene end by 3 bases; junction bases not matched to a gene: 8. The CDR3 is 16 amino acids. The CDR3 DNA sequence: TGTGCCAGCAGAGGGACAGGGGGCGATCGGGACTATGGCTACACCTTC. This encodes CASRGTGGDRDYGYTF.

The V gene is TRBV28, the J gene TRBJ1-2; no clear D. Between the trimmed V and J ends, which lost 3 bases and 5 bases, there was a span of 10 bases. The germline CDR1 and CDR2 sequences are MDHEN and SYDVKM. The CDR3 covers 13 residues. The CDR3 loop reads CASSFDITYGYTF. Written as DNA, the CDR3 is TGTGCCAGCAGTTTCGACATAACATATGGCTACACCTTC.

This sequence joins TRBV19 and TRBJ1-1; no firm D call. This CDR3 region has 11 residues. The V and J ends lost 6 bases and 10 bases respectively, with 12 bases between them. Germline V lookup: CDR1 LNHDA, CDR2 SQIVND (reference sequence). The CDR3 DNA is TGTGCCAGTAGAGTCGGGAGAGGAGCTTTCTTT. It specifies CASRVGRGAFF.

The V call is TRBV27, the J call TRBJ1-2; D remains ambiguous. Deletions cut 5 bases from V and 8 bases from J, with 15 bases between. The CDR3 totals 13 residues. Per the germline V gene, CDR1 is MNHEY and CDR2 is SMNVEV (reference sequence). CDR3 DNA: TGTGCCAGCAGTCCAATGGGCCTTTGGGGCTACACCTTC. The encoded protein is CASSPMGLWGYTF.

The chain combines TRBV5-4 with TRBJ2-5; 9 positions agree with TRBD1. CDR3 length equals 15 residues. Per germline, CDR1 SGHNT and CDR2 YYREEE (reference sequence). The trim removed 4 bases at V and 4 bases at J, leaving 8 bases unmatched. In DNA form, the CDR3 reads TGTGCCAGCAGCCGAGGACAGGGGAGAAGAGAGACCCAGTACTTC. Translation gives CASSRGQGRRETQYF.

To note about this clone: Other DNA sequences in the same sample also yield this CDR3. The chain couples TRBV2 to TRBJ1-1; perhaps TRBD1 as D (6 bases). Trimming cost V 3 bases and J 2 bases, with 10 bases left between them. CDR1 and CDR2 from the germline V gene are SNHLY and FYNNEI. CDR3 length: 14 residues. The CDR3, as DNA: TGTGCCAGCAGTGAGGTCAGGGGAAACACTGAAGCTTTCTTT. Translating gives CASSEVRGNTEAFF.

This clone has only one observation. The J gene is TRBJ1-1, the V gene TRBV11-2; 7 nucleotides agree with TRBD1. This CDR3 region has 15 residues. Germline V gene data show CDR1 as SGHAT and CDR2 as FQNNGV. V was pared by 1 base and J by 9 bases, with 11 bases of the junction left unmatched. This chain's CDR3 is CASSLGFGDSRKAFF. As DNA, the CDR3 is TGTGCCAGCAGCTTAGGTTTCGGGGACAGCCGTAAAGCTTTCTTT. The variable domain in full, completed from reference TRBV11-2 and TRBJ1-1, reads EAGVAQSPRYKIIEKRQSVAFWCNPISGHATLYWYQQILGQGPKLLIQFQNNGVVDDSQLPKDRFSAERLKGVDSTLKIQPAKLEDSAVYLCASSLGFGDSRKAFFGQGTRLTVV.

This chain uses TRBV29-1 with TRBJ1-4; D unclear. V shed 7 bases and J shed 6 bases, with 21 bases lying between them. The CDR3 spans 15 residues. Looked up from germline, CDR1 is SQVTM and CDR2 is ANQGSEA. The CDR3 sequence is CSARGRGNDDEKLFF. Here the CDR3 DNA reads TGCAGCGCTCGTGGCCGGGGAAATGATGATGAAAAACTGTTTTTT.

The genes are TRBV14 and TRBJ2-5; TRBD2 agrees at 8 bases. Germline V lookup: CDR1 SGHDN, CDR2 FVKESK. The CDR3 is 17 amino acids. With 0 bases clipped from V and 5 bases from J, the junction kept 11 bases outside the gene matches. CDR3 nucleotide sequence: TGTGCCAGCAGCCAAGAAGCTTTCGGGGGGGCTCGGGAGACCCAGTACTTC. Translating it yields CASSQEAFGGARETQYF.

The rearrangement joins TRBV6-2 or TRBV6-3 to TRBJ1-1; maybe TRBD1 (5 bases). Germline V CDR1 and CDR2: MNHEY, SVGEGT. This CDR3 has 14 amino acids. The V end lost 6 bases, the J end lost 6 bases, and 17 bases lay between the germline ends. The CDR3 region has the DNA TGTGCCAGCAGCCCCCACCAGGGTCTCGCTGAAGCTTTCTTT. Translated, it gives CASSPHQGLAEAFF.

The genes are TRBV30 and TRBJ2-2; D ambiguous. Looked up from germline, CDR1 is GTSNPN and CDR2 is SVGIG (reference sequence). The CDR3 is 13 amino acids. With 3 bases removed from V and 7 bases from J, the gap between germline ends came to 12 bases. CDR3 sequence reads: CAWSRVIDGELFF. The CDR3 region has the DNA TGTGCCTGGAGCCGAGTGATAGACGGGGAGCTGTTTTTT.

The chain combines TRBV29-1 with TRBJ1-2; possible D gene TRBD1, 5 bases. The germline V gene encodes CDR1 SQVTM and CDR2 ANQGSEA. V was trimmed by 4 bases and J by 2 bases, leaving 14 bases between them. The CDR3 has 14 amino acids. The CDR3 protein is CSVVWGGSNYGYTF. In DNA, the CDR3 is TGCAGCGTTGTTTGGGGGGGGAGCAACTATGGCTACACCTTC. The full variable domain, completed using reference TRBV29-1 and TRBJ1-2, is SAVISQKPSRDICQRGTSLTIQCQVDSQVTMMFWYRQQPGQSLTLIATANQGSEATYESGFVIDKFPISRPNLTFSTLTVSNMSPEDSSIYLCSVVWGGSNYGYTFGSGTRLTVV.

This chain links TRBV5-3 with TRBJ1-5, with no clear D. TRBV5-3 is reported as an ORF; its role is uncertain. The CDR3 has 13 amino acids. V shed 10 bases and J shed 1 base, with 12 bases lying between them. For the CDR3, the DNA is TGTGCCCCTCCTCGGTACAGCAATCAGCCCCAGCATTTT. Its protein is CAPPRYSNQPQHF.

The chain links TRBV7-3 to TRBJ1-3; D remains ambiguous. CDR3 size: 13 residues. Trimming shortened V by 8 bases and J by 0 bases, and 8 bases separated the two germline ends. The germline gives CDR1 SGHTA, CDR2 FQGTGA. The CDR3 is CASASGSGNTIYF. The CDR3 nucleotides read TGTGCCAGCGCATCAGGCTCTGGAAACACCATATATTTT.

The gene calls are TRBV28 and TRBJ1-5, with 9 bases that match TRBD1. Trimming at V came to 6 bases and at J to 7 bases, leaving 10 bases not matched to a gene. Germline lookup yields CDR1 MDHEN and CDR2 SYDVKM. This CDR3 is 15 amino acids long. The CDR3 nucleotides are TGTGCCAGCAGACTCCGGGACAGGGTGAACCAGCCCCAGCATTTT. Translated, it gives CASRLRDRVNQPQHF.